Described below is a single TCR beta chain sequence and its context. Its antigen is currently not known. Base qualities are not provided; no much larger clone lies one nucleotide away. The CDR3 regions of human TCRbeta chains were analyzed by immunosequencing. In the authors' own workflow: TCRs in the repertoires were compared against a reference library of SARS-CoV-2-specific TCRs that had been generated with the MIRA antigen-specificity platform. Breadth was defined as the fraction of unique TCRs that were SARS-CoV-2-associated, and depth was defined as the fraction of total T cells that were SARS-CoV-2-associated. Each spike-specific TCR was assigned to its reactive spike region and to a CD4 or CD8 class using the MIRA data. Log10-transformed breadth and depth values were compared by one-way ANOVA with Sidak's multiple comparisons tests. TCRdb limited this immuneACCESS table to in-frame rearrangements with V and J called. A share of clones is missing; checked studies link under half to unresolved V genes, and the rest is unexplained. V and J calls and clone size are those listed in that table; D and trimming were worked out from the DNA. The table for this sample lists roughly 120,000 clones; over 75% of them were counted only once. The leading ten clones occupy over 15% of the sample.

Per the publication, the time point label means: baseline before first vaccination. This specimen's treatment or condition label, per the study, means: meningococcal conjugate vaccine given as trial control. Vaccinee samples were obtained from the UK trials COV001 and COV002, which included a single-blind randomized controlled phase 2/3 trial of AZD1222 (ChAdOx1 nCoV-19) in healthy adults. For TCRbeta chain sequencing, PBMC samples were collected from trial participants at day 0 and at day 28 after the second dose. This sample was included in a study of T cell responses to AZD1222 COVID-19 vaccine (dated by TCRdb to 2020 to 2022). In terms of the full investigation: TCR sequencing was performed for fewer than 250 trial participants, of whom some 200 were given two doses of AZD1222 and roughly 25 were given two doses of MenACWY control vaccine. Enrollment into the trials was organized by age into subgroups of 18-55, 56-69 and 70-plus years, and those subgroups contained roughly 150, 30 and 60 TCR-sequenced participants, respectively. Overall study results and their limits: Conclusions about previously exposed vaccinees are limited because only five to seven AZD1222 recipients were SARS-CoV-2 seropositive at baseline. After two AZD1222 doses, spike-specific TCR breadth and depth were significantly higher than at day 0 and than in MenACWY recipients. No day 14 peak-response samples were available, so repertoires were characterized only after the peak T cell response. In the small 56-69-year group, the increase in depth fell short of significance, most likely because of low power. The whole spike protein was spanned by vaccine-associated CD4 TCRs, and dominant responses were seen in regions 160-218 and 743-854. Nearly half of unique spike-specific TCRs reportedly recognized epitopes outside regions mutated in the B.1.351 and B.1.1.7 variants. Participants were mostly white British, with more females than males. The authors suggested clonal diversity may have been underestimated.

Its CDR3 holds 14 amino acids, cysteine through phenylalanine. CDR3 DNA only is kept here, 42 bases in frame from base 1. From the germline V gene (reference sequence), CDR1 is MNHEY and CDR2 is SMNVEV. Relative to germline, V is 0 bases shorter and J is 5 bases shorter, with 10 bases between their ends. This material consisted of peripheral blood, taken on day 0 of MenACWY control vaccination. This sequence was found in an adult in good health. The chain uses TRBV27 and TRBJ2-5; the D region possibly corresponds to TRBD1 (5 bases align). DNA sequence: TGTGCCAGCAGTTTATCTGGCAGGGTGGAGACCCAGTACTTC. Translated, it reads CASSLSGRVETQYF.